This is a list of T cell receptor beta chains from one sample in a study of post-analysis software for immune sequencing data. TCRdb independently ran MiXCR on the PCR reads; one entry per CDR3 protein. Among over 150,000 distinct CDR3 sequences listed, 30% were seen once. Material: blood. All receptors come from a girl aged 10 to 17 with multiple sclerosis. Both conserved end residues are part of each CDR3. D genes are given only for firm matches. Clone size appears in some rows only: once, few, many, or a class for an expanded clone.

D gene | clone size | J gene | V gene | CDR3 length | CDR3 DNA | CDR3 protein
TRBD2 | many | TRBJ2-7 | TRBV20-1 | 14 | TGCAGTGCTCCCACTAGCGGGAGGGGCCACGAGCAGTACTTC | CSAPTSGRGHEQYF
TRBD1 | . | TRBJ1-2 | TRBV7-1 | 14 | TGTGCCAGCAGCCCTGGACAGGGCGGCTATGGCTACACCTTC | CASSPGQGGYGYTF
. | few | TRBJ1-5 | TRBV27 | 16 | TGTGCCAGCAGGAGAACTGGGGTTGCGAGCAATCAGCCCCAGCATTTT | CASRRTGVASNQPQHF
. | . | TRBJ1-1 | TRBV27 | 14 | TGTGCCGGCAGTTTATCAGGATTGGTCACTGAAGCTTTCTTT | CAGSLSGLVTEAFF
. | many | TRBJ2-7 | TRBV20-1 | 13 | TGCAGTGCTAGAGATTGGAGCTCCTACGAGCAGTACTTC | CSARDWSSYEQYF
TRBD2 | . | TRBJ2-7 | TRBV6-2/TRBV6-3 | 15 | TGTGTCAGCAGCTTGATCCTAGCGGTCCTTGGCGAGCAGTACTTC | CVSSLILAVLGEQYF
. | . | TRBJ1-1 | TRBV28 | 13 | TGTGCCAGCAGTTCCTCAAGGCACACTGAAGCTTTCTTT | CASSSSRHTEAFF
TRBD1 | . | TRBJ2-5 | TRBV6-2/TRBV6-3 | 13 | TGTGCCAGCAGGACAGGGGGCTCGGAGACCCAGTACTTC | CASRTGGSETQYF
TRBD1 | once | TRBJ2-1 | TRBV5-6 | 14 | TGTGCCAGCAAGCGAGGACAGGGGGCTGGTGAGCAGTTCTTC | CASKRGQGAGEQFF
. | many | TRBJ2-7 | TRBV5-1 | 15 | TGCGCCAGCAGCTTGGGGGTAGGGCCTTCCTACGAGCAGTACTTC | CASSLGVGPSYEQYF
TRBD2 | . | TRBJ2-1 | TRBV6-5 | 16 | TGTGCCAGCAGTTACTCGACTAGCGGGATTCCCAATGAGCAGTTCTTC | CASSYSTSGIPNEQFF
TRBD2 | many | TRBJ2-3 | TRBV4-1 | 20 | TGCGCCAGCAGCCCTGAGACCGGGACTAGCGGTTCTATCCCCCCGGGTACGCAGTATTTT | CASSPETGTSGSIPPGTQYF
TRBD1 | few | TRBJ1-1 | TRBV5-1 | 11 | TGCGCCAGCAGGGGACAGGGGAAAGCTTTCTTT | CASRGQGKAFF
. | few | TRBJ1-2 | TRBV18 | 13 | TGTGCCAGCTCACCACCGAATTTCTCAGGCTACACCTTC | CASSPPNFSGYTF
. | . | TRBJ2-6 | TRBV12-3/TRBV12-4 | 12 | TGTGCCAGCACCTCGGTGGCCAACGTCCTGACTTTC | CASTSVANVLTF
. | . | TRBJ2-1 | TRBV12-3/TRBV12-4 | 14 | TGTGCCAGCTGTAAGGGGACCGGCTACAATGGGCAGTTCTTC | CASCKGTGYNGQFF
TRBD2 | many | TRBJ2-1 | TRBV3-1 | 16 | TGTGCCAGCAGCCAAGATCGGAGCGGGGGGGTTCGTGAGCAGTTCTTC | CASSQDRSGGVREQFF
. | few | TRBJ1-1 | TRBV7-6 | 14 | TGTGCCAGCAGCTTAGACGAGGGGAACACTGAAGCTTTCTTT | CASSLDEGNTEAFF
. | few | TRBJ2-5 | TRBV19 | 13 | TGTGCCAGTACATTCGAGCGGCACGGGCGACAGTACTTC | CASTFERHGRQYF
. | many | TRBJ1-1 | TRBV5-1 | 15 | TGCGCCAGCAGCCAGCTCGACAGATTGAACACTGAAGCTTTCTTT | CASSQLDRLNTEAFF
. | . | TRBJ1-1 | TRBV10-3 | 14 | TGTGCCATCAGTGAGTCGACCCGGGGCACTGAAGCTTTCTTT | CAISESTRGTEAFF
. | few | TRBJ2-2 | TRBV6-5 | 12 | TGTGCCAGCAGTTACGGAAAAGGGGAGCTGTTTTTT | CASSYGKGELFF
. | many | TRBJ2-7 | TRBV6-5 | 14 | TGTGCCAGCAGTTACGAGGACCGCGCCTACGAGCAGTACTTC | CASSYEDRAYEQYF
. | . | TRBJ1-4 | TRBV15 | 14 | TGTGCCACCAGCAGGTCGACAGGCCGAGAAAAACTGTTTTTT | CATSRSTGREKLFF
TRBD2 | . | TRBJ2-1 | TRBV5-4 | 16 | TGTGCCAGCAGCTGGAAACTAGCGGGAGGTTACAATGAGCAGTTCTTC | CASSWKLAGGYNEQFF
. | many | TRBJ2-7 | TRBV5-1 | 15 | TGCGCCAGCAGCTTGAACCCGAGGATACCCTACGAGCAGTACTTC | CASSLNPRIPYEQYF
. | many | TRBJ1-2 | TRBV28 | 14 | TGTGCCAGCAGCCTCCCCAGTGGTAACTATGGCTACACCTTC | CASSLPSGNYGYTF
. | . | TRBJ1-5 | TRBV4-1 | 14 | TGCGCCAGTAGCCAAGAGGGAGGCTTTGAGCCCCAGCATTTT | CASSQEGGFEPQHF
. | . | TRBJ1-6 | TRBV20-1 | 12 | TGCAGTGCTAGGGCAGGCAATTCACCCCTCCACTTT | CSARAGNSPLHF
. | few | TRBJ1-2 | TRBV9 | 14 | TGTGCCAGCAGCGTAGCTTTGGATTACTATGGCTACACCTTC | CASSVALDYYGYTF
. | once | TRBJ1-2 | TRBV10-2 | 13 | TGCGCCAGCAGCGAGGTCAATAACTATGGCTACACCTTC | CASSEVNNYGYTF
TRBD1 | few | TRBJ1-1 | TRBV29-1 | 13 | TGCAGCGCAGCGGACAGGGGATTCACTGAAGCTTTCTTT | CSAADRGFTEAFF
TRBD2 | few | TRBJ2-1 | TRBV7-9 | 16 | TGTGCCAGCAGCTCCCCTGAGGGGCGGGAGTACAATGAGCAGTTCTTC | CASSSPEGREYNEQFF
. | few | TRBJ2-1 | TRBV3-1 | 14 | TGTGCCAGCAGCCAACCCAATAAACAGGGAAGGCAGTTCTTC | CASSQPNKQGRQFF
. | few | TRBJ2-5 | TRBV5-1 | 16 | TGCGCCAGCAGCTCCCAGGGGGGGGCCTTGGGAGAGACCCAGTACTTC | CASSSQGGALGETQYF
TRBD2 | . | TRBJ2-7 | TRBV28 | 18 | TGTGCCAGCAGTTTTAAATTTGGCTCCGGGAGGAGCTCCTACGAGCAGTACTTC | CASSFKFGSGRSSYEQYF
. | . | TRBJ2-4 | TRBV7-2 | 13 | TGTGCCAGCAGCTCGGACAAGCACCGCGGGCAGTACTTC | CASSSDKHRGQYF
TRBD1 | . | TRBJ1-5 | TRBV12-5 | 17 | TGTGCTAGTGGTTGGGCTAAAGGACAGGGGGCGGAGCAGCCCCAGCATTTT | CASGWAKGQGAEQPQHF
TRBD1 | . | TRBJ1-6 | TRBV19 | 14 | TGTGCCAGTAGTGAGGACAGGGGGCCTTCACCCCTCCACTTT | CASSEDRGPSPLHF
. | . | TRBJ1-1 | TRBV12-3/TRBV12-4 | 12 | TGTGCCAGCAGTGCTATTAACACTGAAGCTTTCTTT | CASSAINTEAFF
TRBD2 | . | TRBJ2-1 | TRBV28 | 17 | TGTGCCAGCAGTTCACCGACTAGCGGGAGAATAGGCAATGAGCAGTTCTTC | CASSSPTSGRIGNEQFF
. | . | TRBJ1-5 | TRBV5-1 | 14 | TGCGCCAGCAACCGGGACAAGGGAGGTGAGCCCCAGCATTTT | CASNRDKGGEPQHF
. | few | TRBJ1-3 | TRBV10-3 | 14 | TGTGCCATCAGTGTGGGGGACCCTGGAAACACCATATATTTT | CAISVGDPGNTIYF
. | . | TRBJ2-7 | TRBV4-1 | 16 | TGCGCCAGCCGCCAAGGGGTACAGGGCGGTTCCTACGAGCAGTACTTC | CASRQGVQGGSYEQYF
TRBD1 | few | TRBJ1-1 | TRBV29-1 | 17 | TGCAGCGTGGCCCTCTCCGGGGGGCAGGGGGCCCTTAGAGAAGCTTTCTTT | CSVALSGGQGALREAFF
. | few | TRBJ1-1 | TRBV20-1 | 14 | TGCAGTGCTCGGCCGGACAGAACTTACACTGAAGCTTTCTTT | CSARPDRTYTEAFF
TRBD2 | . | TRBJ2-7 | TRBV13 | 15 | TGTGCCAGCAGCTTAAGGGGCGGGAGACTCTACGAGCAGTACTTC | CASSLRGGRLYEQYF
TRBD1 | many | TRBJ1-2 | TRBV10-3 | 13 | TGTGCCATCACCCTGGGACAGGGCTATGGCTACACCTTC | CAITLGQGYGYTF
TRBD1 | . | TRBJ2-1 | TRBV14 | 16 | TGTGCCAGCAGCCAAGATAAAGGGACAGGGTGGACTGAGCAGTTCTTC | CASSQDKGTGWTEQFF
TRBD1 | few | TRBJ1-1 | TRBV5-1 | 18 | TGCGCCAGCAGCGAACCGGGACAGGGTAGGGGATTGAACACTGAAGCTTTCTTT | CASSEPGQGRGLNTEAFF
TRBD1 | . | TRBJ2-3 | TRBV25-1 | 16 | TGTGCCAGCAGTGTAATGACAGGGGTTCGCACAGATACGCAGTATTTT | CASSVMTGVRTDTQYF
TRBD1 | . | TRBJ1-5 | TRBV20-1 | 15 | TGCAGTGCTGGGGGGCAGGGGGCGGGCAATCAGCCCCAGCATTTT | CSAGGQGAGNQPQHF
TRBD2 | many | TRBJ2-1 | TRBV7-9 | 17 | TGTGCCAGCAGCAACACAGGGGGACTAGCGGGGTACAATGAGCAGTTCTTC | CASSNTGGLAGYNEQFF